The 8 T cell receptor beta chains given below trace back to one sample, sequenced in a study of cytomegalovirus exposure and HLA in healthy donors. A multiplex PCR was run with 60 Vbeta primers and 13 Jbeta primers. The assay was immunoSEQ multiplex PCR, and TCRdb's table has in-frame clones only and misses some. The profile shows 100,000 or so clones, roughly 71% of them singletons. Sequenced material: PBMCs. The receptors stem from a man in his forties in good health and CMV-seropositive.

The V gene is TRBV5-4, the J gene TRBJ1-3; D remains ambiguous. The V gene's germline CDR1 is SGHNT and CDR2 YYREEE (reference sequence). V gave up 2 bases and J gave up 0 bases, with 6 bases separating them. The CDR3 is made up of 14 amino acids. The CDR3 sequence is CASSLAVSGNTIYF. The CDR3 coding sequence is TGTGCCAGCAGCTTAGCCGTCTCTGGAAACACCATATATTTT.

The rearrangement joins TRBV5-1 to TRBJ2-3; 8 bases map to TRBD2. The CDR3 sequence is 15 residues long. V was pared by 4 bases and J by 7 bases, with 11 bases of the junction left unmatched. Germline V gene sequence: CDR1 SGHRS, CDR2 YFSETQ. CDR3 residues: CASSPPTSERYTQYF. CDR3 DNA: TGCGCCAGCAGCCCCCCGACTAGCGAGCGGTATACGCAGTATTTT. Full variable domain (rest looked up from reference TRBV5-1 and TRBJ2-3): KAGVTQTPRYLIKTRGQQVTLSCSPISGHRSVSWYQQTPGQGLQFLFEYFSETQRNKGNFPGRFSGRQFSNSRSEMNVSTLELGDSALYLCASSPPTSERYTQYFGPGTRLTVL.

The V call is TRBV2, the J call TRBJ2-3, with 8 bases identical to TRBD1. CDR1 is SNHLY and CDR2 is FYNNEI in the germline V gene. This CDR3 is built from 15 residues. The J segment lost 4 bases and the V segment lost 6 bases, leaving 9 bases of the junction unmatched. The CDR3 nucleotides are TGTGCCAGCAGGGACAGGGCCTCTCCTCCAGATACGCAGTATTTT. Translating it yields CASRDRASPPDTQYF.

The rearrangement uses TRBV29-1 and TRBJ2-2; 9 bases match TRBD2. J gave up 5 bases and V 5 bases, and 6 bases lay outside the gene matches. The CDR3 sequence is 14 residues long. Germline V lookup: CDR1 SQVTM, CDR2 ANQGSEA. The CDR3 DNA sequence: TGCAGCGTTCCTGCGGGAGGGCCAACCGGGGAGCTGTTTTTT. Protein sequence: CSVPAGGPTGELFF.

V is TRBV4-1 and J is TRBJ1-5; possible D gene TRBD1, 5 bases. The CDR3 is 15 amino acids. Between the trimmed V and J ends, which lost 4 bases and 1 base, there was a span of 11 bases. Germline CDR1 is MGHRA and CDR2 is YSYEKL. CDR3 residues: CASSPGRQSNQPQHF. For the CDR3, the DNA is TGCGCCAGCAGCCCAGGAAGACAGAGCAATCAGCCCCAGCATTTT.

The rearrangement uses TRBV4-1 and TRBJ2-3; a weak D match, TRBD2 (6 bases). The CDR3 runs 16 residues. V lost 4 bases, J lost 0 bases, and 14 bases lay in between. Per germline, CDR1 MGHRA and CDR2 YSYEKL. CDR3 bases: TGCGCCAGCAGCCGTCCTAGCGTCCATAGCACAGATACGCAGTATTTT. Encoded protein: CASSRPSVHSTDTQYF.

Note on this clone: Other DNA variants within this sample encode the same CDR3. The gene calls are TRBV2 and TRBJ2-2; D is possibly TRBD2 (5 bases). This CDR3 contains 11 residues. The V end lost 6 bases, the J end lost 6 bases, and 5 bases lay between the germline ends. Per germline, CDR1 SNHLY and CDR2 FYNNEI. The CDR3 reads CASRGAGELFF. The DNA of the CDR3 is TGTGCCAGCAGGGGAGCCGGGGAGCTGTTTTTT.

The chain employs TRBV29-1 and TRBJ2-3; D is undetermined. The CDR3 has 11 residues. From germline, CDR1 is SQVTM and CDR2 ANQGSEA. V was shortened by 3 bases and J by 4 bases, with 5 bases between the two germline ends. The CDR3 here is CSVEAADTQYF. CDR3 coding DNA: TGCAGCGTTGAGGCGGCAGATACGCAGTATTTT.